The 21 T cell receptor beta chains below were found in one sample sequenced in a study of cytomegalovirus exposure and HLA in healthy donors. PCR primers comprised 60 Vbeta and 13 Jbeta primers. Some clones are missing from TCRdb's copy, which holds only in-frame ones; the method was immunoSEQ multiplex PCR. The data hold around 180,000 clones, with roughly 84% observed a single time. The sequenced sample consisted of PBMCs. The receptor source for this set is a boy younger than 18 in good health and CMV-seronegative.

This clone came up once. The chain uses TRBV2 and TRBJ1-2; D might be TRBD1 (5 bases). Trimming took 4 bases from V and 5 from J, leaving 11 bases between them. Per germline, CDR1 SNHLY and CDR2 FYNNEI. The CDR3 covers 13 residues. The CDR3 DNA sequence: TGTGCCAGCAGTGTGGCAGGGCCTTATGGCTACACCTTC. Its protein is CASSVAGPYGYTF.

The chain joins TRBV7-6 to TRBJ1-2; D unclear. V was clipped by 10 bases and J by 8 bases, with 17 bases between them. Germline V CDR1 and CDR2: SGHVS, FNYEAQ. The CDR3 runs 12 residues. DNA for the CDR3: TGTGCCACCCTGGGCGGGGTGGAGGGCTACACCTTC. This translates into CATLGGVEGYTF.

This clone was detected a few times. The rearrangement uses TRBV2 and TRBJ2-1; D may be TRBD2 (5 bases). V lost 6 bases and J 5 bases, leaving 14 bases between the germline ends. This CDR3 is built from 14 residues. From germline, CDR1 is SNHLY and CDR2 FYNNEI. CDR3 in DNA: TGTGCCAGCAGGGCTGGAGCGGTTGACAATGAGCAGTTCTTC. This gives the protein CASRAGAVDNEQFF.

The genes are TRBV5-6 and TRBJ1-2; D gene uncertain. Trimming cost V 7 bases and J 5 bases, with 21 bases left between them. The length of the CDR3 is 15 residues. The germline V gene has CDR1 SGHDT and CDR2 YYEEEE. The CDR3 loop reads CASQTIDPLRYGYTF. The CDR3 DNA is TGTGCCAGCCAAACAATCGACCCCCTGAGGTATGGCTACACCTTC. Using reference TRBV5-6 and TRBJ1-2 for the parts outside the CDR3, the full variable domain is DAGVTQSPTHLIKTRGQQVTLRCSPKSGHDTVSWYQQALGQGPQFIFQYYEEEERQRGNFPDRFSGHQFPNYSSELNVNALLLGDSALYLCASQTIDPLRYGYTFGSGTRLTVV.

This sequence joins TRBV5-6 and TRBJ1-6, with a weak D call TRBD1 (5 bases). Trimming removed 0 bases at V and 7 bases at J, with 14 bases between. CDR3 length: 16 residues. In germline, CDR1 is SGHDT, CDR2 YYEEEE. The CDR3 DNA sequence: TGTGCCAGCAGCTTGGGTCGCGGACAAGGGAATTCACCCCTCCACTTT. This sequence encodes CASSLGRGQGNSPLHF.

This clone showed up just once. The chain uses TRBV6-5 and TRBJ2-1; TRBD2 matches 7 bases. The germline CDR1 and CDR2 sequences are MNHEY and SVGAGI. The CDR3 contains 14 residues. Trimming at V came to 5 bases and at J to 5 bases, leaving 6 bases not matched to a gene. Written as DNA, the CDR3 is TGTGCCAGCAGTCCTAGCGGTCCTAACAATGAGCAGTTCTTC. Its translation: CASSPSGPNNEQFF.

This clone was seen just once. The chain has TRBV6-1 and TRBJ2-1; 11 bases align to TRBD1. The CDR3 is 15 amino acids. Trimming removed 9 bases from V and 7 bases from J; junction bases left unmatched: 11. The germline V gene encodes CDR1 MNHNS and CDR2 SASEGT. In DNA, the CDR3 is TGTGCCAGTAATTCGGGACAGGGGGTTTGGAATGAGCAGTTCTTC. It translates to CASNSGQGVWNEQFF.

The CDR3 sequence: CASSLDVGARQPQHF. CDR3 bases: TGTGCCAGCAGTTTGGATGTGGGGGCGCGTCAGCCCCAGCATTTT. The chain couples TRBV28 to TRBJ1-5; TRBD1 might be the D (6 bases). The germline CDR1 and CDR2 sequences are MDHEN and SYDVKM. The V end was cut by 3 bases, the J end by 6 bases, with 15 bases between. This CDR3 region has 15 residues.

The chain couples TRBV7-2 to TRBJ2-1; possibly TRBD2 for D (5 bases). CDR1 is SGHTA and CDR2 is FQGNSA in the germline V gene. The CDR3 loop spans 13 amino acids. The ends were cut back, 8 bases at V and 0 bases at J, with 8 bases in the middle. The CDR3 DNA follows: TGTGCCAGCCTACGGGGCTCCTACAATGAGCAGTTCTTC. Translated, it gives CASLRGSYNEQFF.

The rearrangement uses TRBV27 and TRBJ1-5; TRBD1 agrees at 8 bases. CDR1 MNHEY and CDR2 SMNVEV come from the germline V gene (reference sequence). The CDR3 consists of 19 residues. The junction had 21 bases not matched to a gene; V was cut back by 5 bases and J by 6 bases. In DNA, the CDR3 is TGTGCCAGCAGTGCTACCGGGACAGGTAATTTCGGGATTTTTCAGCCCCAGCATTTT. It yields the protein CASSATGTGNFGIFQPQHF.

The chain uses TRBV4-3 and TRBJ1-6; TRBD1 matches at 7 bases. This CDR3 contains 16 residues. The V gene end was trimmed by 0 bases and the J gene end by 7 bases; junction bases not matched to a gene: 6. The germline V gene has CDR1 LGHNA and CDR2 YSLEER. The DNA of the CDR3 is TGCGCCAGCAGCCAAGATTGGGGACAGCTAAATTCACCCCTCCACTTT. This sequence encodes CASSQDWGQLNSPLHF.

CDR3 in amino acids: CAGRQGLVLDSPLHF. The DNA of the CDR3 is TGTGCCGGTAGACAGGGTCTCGTGCTGGATTCACCCCTCCACTTT. This chain joins TRBV2 and TRBJ1-6, with 7 bases fitting TRBD1. The germline V gene has CDR1 SNHLY and CDR2 FYNNEI. The CDR3 consists of 15 residues. With V trimmed by 11 bases and J by 8 bases, 15 bases remained unmatched. Full variable domain (missing parts from reference TRBV2 and TRBJ1-6): EPEVTQTPSHQVTQMGQEVILRCVPISNHLYFYWYRQILGQKVEFLVSFYNNEISEKSEIFDDQFSVERPDGSNFTLKIRSTKLEDSAMYFCAGRQGLVLDSPLHFGNGTRLTVT.

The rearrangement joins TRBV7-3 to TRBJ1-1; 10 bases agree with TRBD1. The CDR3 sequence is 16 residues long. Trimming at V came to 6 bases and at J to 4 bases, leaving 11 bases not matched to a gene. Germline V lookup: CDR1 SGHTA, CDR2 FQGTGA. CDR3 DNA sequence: TGTGCCAGCAGAACCGGGACAGGGGAGGTATTCACTGAAGCTTTCTTT. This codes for CASRTGTGEVFTEAFF.

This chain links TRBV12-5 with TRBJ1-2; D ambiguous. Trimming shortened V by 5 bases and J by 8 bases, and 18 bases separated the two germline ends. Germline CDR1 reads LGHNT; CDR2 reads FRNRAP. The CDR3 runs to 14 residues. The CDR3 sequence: CASGPNPRSGGYTF. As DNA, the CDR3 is TGTGCTAGTGGTCCGAACCCCCGAAGCGGAGGCTACACCTTC.

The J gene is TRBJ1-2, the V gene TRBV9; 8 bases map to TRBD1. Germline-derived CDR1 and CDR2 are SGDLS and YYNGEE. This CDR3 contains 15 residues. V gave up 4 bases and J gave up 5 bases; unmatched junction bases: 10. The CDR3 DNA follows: TGTGCCAGCAGCCCACGGACAGGGCAAGGGTATGGCTACACCTTC. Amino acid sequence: CASSPRTGQGYGYTF.

The CDR3 DNA reads TGTGCCAGTAGTATAGGGGGACATCCGAGTAATGAGCAGTTCTTC. Its protein is CASSIGGHPSNEQFF. This chain links TRBV19 with TRBJ2-1, with D maybe TRBD1 (6 bases). The CDR3 runs 15 residues. Trimming stripped 1 base from V and 7 bases from J, with 14 bases between. Germline values: CDR1 LNHDA, CDR2 SQIVND (reference sequence).

The CDR3 is CASSGGTGGWGGYTF. The CDR3, as DNA: TGTGCCAGCAGCGGCGGGACAGGGGGCTGGGGGGGCTACACCTTC. V and J are TRBV6-5 and TRBJ1-2; TRBD1 agrees at 12 bases. The junction had 10 bases not matched to a gene; V was cut back by 6 bases and J by 8 bases. CDR1 is MNHEY, CDR2 SVGAGI, per germline. The CDR3 extends over 15 amino acids.

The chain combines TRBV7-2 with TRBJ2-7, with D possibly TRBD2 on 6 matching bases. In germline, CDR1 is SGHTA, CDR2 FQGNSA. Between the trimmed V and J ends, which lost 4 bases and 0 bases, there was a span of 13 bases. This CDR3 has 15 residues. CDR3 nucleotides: TGTGCCAGCAGCTCTTCGGACGGGAGCTCCTACGAGCAGTACTTC. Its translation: CASSSSDGSSYEQYF.

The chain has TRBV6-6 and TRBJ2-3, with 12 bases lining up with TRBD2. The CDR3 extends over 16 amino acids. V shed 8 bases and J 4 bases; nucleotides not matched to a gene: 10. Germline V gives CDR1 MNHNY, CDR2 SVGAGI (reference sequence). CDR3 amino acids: CASLFYGLAGPDTQYF. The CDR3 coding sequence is TGTGCCAGCCTCTTCTATGGACTAGCGGGGCCAGATACGCAGTATTTT.

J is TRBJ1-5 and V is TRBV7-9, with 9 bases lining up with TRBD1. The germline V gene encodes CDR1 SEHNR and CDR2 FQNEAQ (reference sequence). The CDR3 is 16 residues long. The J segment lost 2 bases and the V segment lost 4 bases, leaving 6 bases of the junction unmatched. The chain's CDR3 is CASSSNRDRGNQPQHF. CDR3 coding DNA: TGTGCCAGCAGCTCTAACCGGGACAGGGGCAATCAGCCCCAGCATTTT.

CDR3 sequence reads: CASSPGTIRQETQYF. The CDR3 bases are TGTGCCAGCAGCCCCGGGACAATCCGTCAAGAGACCCAGTACTTC. V gene TRBV6-5 combines with J gene TRBJ2-5; D might be TRBD1 (6 bases). This CDR3 comprises 15 residues. Trimming stripped 6 bases from V and 2 bases from J, with 16 bases between. Per germline, CDR1 MNHEY and CDR2 SVGAGI.